This T cell receptor beta chain was identified during a study of OX40 agonist ivuxolimab in advanced cancers. Study information: Participants averaged approximately 65 years of age (range about 23 to 79) and were roughly 83% male. It was permissible to have had prior anti-PD-1, anti-PD-L1 or anti-CTLA-4 therapy, and more than 30% had some.

This table comes from immunoSEQ multiplex PCR, and its TCRdb copy is limited to in-frame clones, with some not included. Altogether about 33,000 clones are present, approximately 84% being singletons, with the ten largest covering about a fifth. Study findings and constraints: At 0.1 to 3.0 mg/kg, clonal expansion of CD4+ and CD8+ blood T cells had occurred by week 6. Fewer expanded clones were found on average in CD4+ than in CD8+ T cells.

The CDR3 runs to 15 residues. Losses at the gene ends were 2 bases for V and 2 bases for J; bases not matched to a gene: 3. Germline CDR1 and CDR2: MNHNY and SVGAGI (reference sequence). About this clone: Its antigen remains unidentified.

The V call is TRBV6-6, the J call TRBJ2-1; 7 bases agree with TRBD2. The origin of this receptor is an adult with an advanced solid tumor such as melanoma, head and neck, liver or kidney cancer. The sequencing here drew on CD4+ or CD8+ T cells sorted from blood, taken in a trial of the OX40 agonist ivuxolimab. Here the CDR3 reads CASSYQSGTYNEQFF. The CDR3 region has the DNA TGTGCCAGCAGTTACCAAAGCGGGACCTACAATGAGCAGTTCTTC.